The 10 T cell receptor beta chains below come from one sample, sequenced in a study of PD-1 blockade in mismatch repair-deficient tumors. No antigens are known for them. Sample time point: approximately eleven-day in vitro stimulation with candidate neoantigen peptide 4. TCRdb's copy holds only in-frame clones and misses some; the assay was immunoSEQ multiplex PCR. Of some 14,000 clones in the sample, under 90% were seen once. Material: cells cultured in vitro, obtained from a patient treated with pembrolizumab. The source of these receptors is an adult with mismatch repair-deficient cancer.

The J gene is TRBJ2-3, the V gene TRBV6-5, with 9 bases that match TRBD1. V trimming: 6 bases; J trimming: 5 bases; junction bases outside the gene matches: 3. The germline CDR1 and CDR2 sequences are MNHEY and SVGAGI. The CDR3 has 13 amino acids. The CDR3 sequence is CASRQGAGDTQYF. As DNA, the CDR3 is TGTGCCAGCAGACAGGGGGCTGGAGATACGCAGTATTTT.

The chain employs TRBV29-1 and TRBJ2-1; D is unresolved. V was trimmed by 3 bases and J by 5 bases, leaving 11 bases between them. CDR1 SQVTM and CDR2 ANQGSEA come from the germline V gene. CDR3 length: 13 amino acids. DNA for the CDR3: TGCAGCGTTGAGAGGAATTACGACAATGAGCAGTTCTTC. It is translated as CSVERNYDNEQFF.

The gene calls are TRBV11-2 and TRBJ1-1; a possible D gene is TRBD1 (5 bases). V lost 5 bases and J 4 bases, leaving 14 bases between the germline ends. CDR1 is SGHAT, CDR2 FQNNGV, per germline. This CDR3 is built from 14 residues. The CDR3, as DNA: TGTGCCAGCAGCACGACCGGGGGTACCACTGAAGCTTTCTTT. It encodes CASSTTGGTTEAFF. Complete variable domain (other parts from reference TRBV11-2 and TRBJ1-1): EAGVAQSPRYKIIEKRQSVAFWCNPISGHATLYWYQQILGQGPKLLIQFQNNGVVDDSQLPKDRFSAERLKGVDSTLKIQPAKLEDSAVYLCASSTTGGTTEAFFGQGTRLTVV.

This clone was counted between two and nine times. The chain carries TRBV27 and TRBJ1-5; D is possibly TRBD1 (5 bases). Germline V gene data show CDR1 as MNHEY and CDR2 as SMNVEV (reference sequence). V was clipped by 2 bases and J by 7 bases, with 12 bases between them. The CDR3 covers 14 residues. The CDR3 loop reads CASSLESGVQPQHF. CDR3 coding DNA: TGTGCCAGCAGTTTAGAATCGGGGGTGCAGCCCCAGCATTTT.

The V call is TRBV2, the J call TRBJ1-6; the match to TRBD1 covers 7 bases. Germline assignment: CDR1 SNHLY and CDR2 FYNNEI. Germline trimming cut 4 bases from V and 5 bases from J; bases unmatched to any gene: 5. This CDR3 spans 15 amino acids. In nucleotides, the CDR3 is TGTGCCAGCAGTGTGCAGGGGGGAGATAATTCACCCCTCCACTTT. Its translation is CASSVQGGDNSPLHF.

The chain joins TRBV21-1 to TRBJ2-3; the DNA was not used to check the table's D call, TRBD1. TRBV21-1 is given as a pseudogene. This CDR3 contains 19 residues. Written as DNA, the CDR3 is TGTGCCAGCAGCGGTAGGACAGGTAAAAGAAGTAGAGGAAAGGATACGCAGTATTTT. This codes for CASSGRTGKRSRGKDTQYF.

The CDR3 loop reads CASSQSGSSYNEQFF. CDR3 in DNA: TGTGCCAGCAGCCAAAGCGGTAGCTCCTACAATGAGCAGTTCTTC. This rearrangement joins TRBV5-4 to TRBJ2-1, with a weak D call TRBD2 (5 bases). Trimming took off 4 bases at V and 0 bases at J, with 11 bases between the two ends. Germline assignment: CDR1 SGHNT and CDR2 YYREEE (reference sequence). CDR3 size: 15 residues.

The J gene is TRBJ2-1, the V gene TRBV7-9; 8 nucleotides agree with TRBD2. J lost 2 bases, V lost 1 base, and 1 base had no gene match. CDR1 SEHNR and CDR2 FQNEAQ come from the germline V gene (reference sequence). There are 15 residues in the CDR3. The CDR3 is CASSLGLAPYNEQFF. The CDR3, as DNA: TGTGCCAGCAGCTTAGGACTAGCGCCCTACAATGAGCAGTTCTTC. Full variable domain (rest looked up from reference TRBV7-9 and TRBJ2-1): DTGVSQNPRHKITKRGQNVTFRCDPISEHNRLYWYRQTLGQGPEFLTYFQNEAQLEKSRLLSDRFSAERPKGSFSTLEIQRTEQGDSAMYLCASSLGLAPYNEQFFGPGTRLTVL.

This clone was observed a handful of times. V is TRBV9 and J is TRBJ2-3, with TRBD2 matching 11 bases. V was pared by 4 bases and J by 0 bases, with 4 bases of the junction left unmatched. The length of the CDR3 is 16 residues. CDR1 is SGDLS, CDR2 YYNGEE, per germline. The CDR3: CASSLTSGESTDTQYF. The CDR3 DNA reads as TGTGCCAGCAGCCTGACTAGCGGGGAAAGCACAGATACGCAGTATTTT.

This sequence joins TRBV28 and TRBJ2-3; D is perhaps TRBD2 (6 bases). The CDR3 totals 19 residues. The germline V gene has CDR1 MDHEN and CDR2 SYDVKM. The V end lost 1 base, the J end lost 4 bases, and 24 bases lay between the germline ends. The CDR3 DNA reads as TGTGCCAGCAGTTTATCTATCATAGCTAGCGCCCAACTAGCAGATACGCAGTATTTT. Translation gives CASSLSIIASAQLADTQYF.